This is a list of T cell receptor beta chains from one sample in a study of T cell responses to AZD1222 COVID-19 vaccine. Using immunoSEQ multiplex PCR, the repertoire was profiled, and TCRdb retains in-frame clones only, with some absent. Among more than 75,000 clones listed, 85% to 95% were seen once. The specimen comprised peripheral blood, sampled 28 days after the second AZD1222 dose. The receptors shown here come from an adult who received the AZD1222 COVID-19 vaccine. The CDR3 runs from the conserved cysteine through the conserved F or W. The D gene is left open where the match is weak. The size field is filled for only some rows; it gives once, few, many or a size class.

D	size	V	length	J	CDR3	DNA
NA	NA	TRBV2	13	TRBJ1-5	CASSDSGYEPQHF	TGTGCCAGCAGTGACTCCGGGTATGAGCCCCAGCATTTT
TRBD2	NA	TRBV5-1	16	TRBJ2-2	CASRGPGLAGGGELFF	TGCGCCAGCAGGGGCCCCGGACTAGCGGGCGGCGGGGAGCTGTTTTTT
TRBD1	NA	TRBV6-5	12	TRBJ2-7	CATRQGGSEQYF	TGTGCCACCAGACAGGGGGGCTCCGAGCAGTACTTC
NA	once	TRBV1	17	TRBJ1-5	CTSSQDRSRVVDQPQHF	TGCACCAGCAGCCAAGACCGATCCAGGGTGGTCGATCAGCCCCAGCATTTT
NA	NA	TRBV25-1	16	TRBJ2-6	CASSDRAAAGANVLTF	TGTGCCAGCAGTGATCGGGCGGCCGCTGGGGCCAACGTCCTGACTTTC
NA	few	TRBV2	12	TRBJ1-2	CASRREDYGYTF	TGTGCCAGCAGACGGGAGGACTATGGCTACACCTTC
NA	NA	TRBV18	14	TRBJ2-5	CASSPLGGLETQYF	TGTGCCAGCTCACCTCTAGGGGGTTTGGAGACCCAGTACTTC
TRBD1	NA	TRBV4-2	15	TRBJ2-7	CASSQDRDRYYEQYF	TGTGCCAGCAGCCAAGACCGGGACAGATACTACGAGCAGTACTTC
NA	NA	TRBV19	14	TRBJ2-2	CASKSQGNTGELFF	TGTGCCAGTAAAAGTCAGGGGAACACCGGGGAGCTGTTTTTT
NA	NA	TRBV18	20	TRBJ2-1	CASSPLGQGKREGGVNEQFF	TGTGCCAGCTCACCATTGGGACAGGGAAAGCGGGAGGGCGGAGTGAATGAGCAGTTCTTC
TRBD1	NA	TRBV5-6	14	TRBJ2-7	CASSPGQGAHEQYF	TGTGCCAGCAGCCCGGGACAGGGGGCGCACGAGCAGTACTTC
NA	once	TRBV18	13	TRBJ1-1	CASSPLKDTEAFF	TGTGCCAGCTCACCACTTAAGGACACTGAAGCTTTCTTT
NA	NA	TRBV27	14	TRBJ1-1	CASSFRRRGTEAFF	TGTGCCAGCAGTTTTCGGCGGCGGGGCACTGAAGCTTTCTTT
NA	NA	TRBV6-5	15	TRBJ1-5	CASSSGARVNQPQHF	TGTGCCAGCAGTAGTGGGGCGAGGGTCAATCAGCCCCAGCATTTT
TRBD2	NA	TRBV19	15	TRBJ2-2	CASSVSSGNTGELFF	TGTGCCAGTAGTGTATCTAGCGGAAACACCGGGGAGCTGTTTTTT
TRBD2	NA	TRBV12-3/TRBV12-4	13	TRBJ2-7	CASSLAGIYEQYF	TGTGCCAGCAGTCTAGCGGGGATCTACGAGCAGTACTTC
NA	NA	TRBV28	13	TRBJ1-6	CASSIAVGSPLHF	TGTGCCAGCAGTATAGCGGTGGGTTCACCCCTCCACTTT
NA	NA	TRBV18	15	TRBJ2-5	CASSPNSGHQETQYF	TGTGCCAGCTCACCAAATTCCGGGCATCAAGAGACCCAGTACTTC
NA	NA	TRBV6-5	12	TRBJ2-7	CASSPGPYEQYF	TGTGCCAGCAGCCCCGGCCCCTACGAGCAGTACTTC
NA	NA	TRBV24-1	13	TRBJ2-5	CATSAGNQETQYF	TGTGCCACCAGTGCTGGAAATCAAGAGACCCAGTACTTC
NA	NA	TRBV7-9	14	TRBJ2-7	CASSIQIDVYEQYF	TGTGCCAGCAGTATTCAGATCGATGTGTACGAGCAGTACTTC
NA	once	TRBV11-1	14	TRBJ2-1	CASSPLVGYNEQFF	TGTGCCAGCAGCCCCTTAGTAGGCTACAATGAGCAGTTCTTC
NA	NA	TRBV4-3	15	TRBJ2-7	CASSQGSRGVGEQYF	TGCGCCAGCAGCCAAGGGTCCAGGGGAGTGGGCGAGCAGTACTTC
TRBD2	NA	TRBV28	15	TRBJ2-7	CASSSGAGGVYEQYF	TGTGCCAGCAGTTCCGGAGCGGGAGGGGTTTACGAGCAGTACTTC
NA	NA	TRBV7-9	15	TRBJ1-3	CASSHSVGAGNTIYF	TGTGCCAGCAGCCACTCGGTGGGGGCGGGAAACACCATATATTTT
TRBD1	NA	TRBV6-2/TRBV6-3	19	TRBJ2-3	CASSSSSRRRDRDTDTQYF	TGTGCCAGCAGTTCCTCTAGCAGGCGCCGGGACAGGGACACAGATACGCAGTATTTT
TRBD2	NA	TRBV24-1	14	TRBJ2-1	CATSDAGLAGEQFF	TGTGCCACCAGTGATGCGGGACTAGCGGGAGAGCAGTTCTTC
TRBD1	NA	TRBV24-1	14	TRBJ2-7	CATSDYRGSNEQYF	TGTGCCACCAGTGATTACAGGGGTTCTAACGAGCAGTACTTC
NA	NA	TRBV27	14	TRBJ2-1	CASSYSGTNNEQFF	TGTGCCAGCAGTTACTCCGGGACGAACAATGAGCAGTTCTTC
NA	NA	TRBV14	12	TRBJ1-1	CASSPGHFPAFF	TGTGCCAGCAGTCCAGGACATTTTCCCGCTTTCTTT
NA	few	TRBV28	16	TRBJ1-5	CASSPGGRDSNQPQHF	TGTGCCAGCAGCCCGGGAGGGAGGGATAGCAATCAGCCCCAGCATTTT
TRBD1	NA	TRBV5-4	14	TRBJ2-3	CAQGAGGAPDTQYF	TGTGCTCAAGGGGCAGGGGGCGCCCCAGATACGCAGTATTTT
TRBD2	NA	TRBV27	15	TRBJ2-3	CASRSGTSVGDTQYF	TGTGCCAGCAGAAGCGGGACTAGCGTCGGAGATACGCAGTATTTT
NA	once	TRBV5-4	15	TRBJ2-7	CASSCRAQPTYEQYF	TGTGCCAGCAGTTGCCGGGCCCAGCCTACCTACGAGCAGTACTTC
NA	NA	TRBV19	13	TRBJ1-5	CASSPMGNQPQHF	TGTGCCAGTAGTCCGATGGGCAATCAGCCCCAGCATTTT
NA	NA	TRBV9	14	TRBJ1-1	CASSVGGSVTEAFF	TGTGCCAGCAGCGTAGGGGGGTCAGTCACTGAAGCTTTCTTT
TRBD1	NA	TRBV3-1/TRBV3-2	14	TRBJ2-7	CASSRWDSEYEQYF	TGTGCCAGCAGCCGCTGGGACAGTGAGTACGAGCAGTACTTC
NA	NA	TRBV28	14	TRBJ1-2	CASSEDRTNYGYTF	TGTGCCAGCAGTGAGGACCGAACCAACTATGGCTACACCTTC
TRBD1	once	TRBV5-1	13	TRBJ1-1	CASSTGQEIVAFF	TGCGCCAGCAGCACCGGACAGGAGATCGTGGCTTTCTTT